The clone carrying this T cell receptor (beta chain) appeared a few times. Its antigen is undetermined. The data are from a study of T cell repertoires in aging, cancer and after chemotherapy. Study-wide points: No conclusions about immunological memory after chemotherapy can be drawn from the repertoire data.

The template was genomic DNA from peripheral blood, not RNA. The CDR3 spans 19 residues. After removal of 6 bases from V and 2 bases from J, the junction contained 18 bases not matched to a gene. In germline, CDR1 is DFQATT, CDR2 SNEGSKA (reference sequence). TRB rearrangements spanning V, D and J were amplified using mixed TRB-A/B primers. TCRdb independently ran MiXCR on the multiplex PCR reads; one entry per CDR3 protein. The data show about 13,000 distinct CDR3 sequences, 25% to 30% seen once. The TCR sequence derives from a human donor with a blood cancer. The chain couples TRBV20-1 to TRBJ2-1; 11 bases align to TRBD2. Sequencing input: blood. CDR3 in amino acids: CSAVPSTSGRSGTYNEQFF. The DNA for the CDR3 is TGCAGTGCCGTCCCATCCACTAGCGGGAGATCTGGGACCTACAATGAGCAGTTCTTC.